This T cell receptor (beta chain) derives from a study of blood T cell repertoires in COVID-19. About the research overall: COVID-19 samples collected from the United States, Italy and Spain covered acute and convalescent phases. Sources were T cells, B-cell-depleted T cells, or PBMCs; the material itself was cDNA or gDNA.

Under the authors' procedure: Cell counts per sample came from amplifying reference gene primers. Sequencing was performed with immunoSEQ multiplex PCR; in TCRdb, only in-frame clones are kept and a portion is missing. Clonal size and the V and J genes are those of that table, whereas D and trimming came from the DNA. Here the sample spans around 100,000 clones, 70% to 90% being singletons. The CDR3 loop spans 15 amino acids. J was trimmed by 6 bases and V by 1 base; bases with no gene match: 5. Germline V gives CDR1 SGHAT, CDR2 FQNNGV. This chain uses TRBV11-2 with TRBJ2-3; 9 nucleotides line up with TRBD2. The sequence came from a human donor in a cohort sampled during active COVID-19. The material sequenced was peripheral blood. The CDR3 DNA is TGTGCCAGCAGCTTAGGATCTGCGGGAGGGGATACGCAGTATTTT. This translates into CASSLGSAGGDTQYF.